These T cell receptor beta chains were read from a single sample in a study of blood T cell repertoires in COVID-19. Using immunoSEQ multiplex PCR, the repertoire was profiled, and TCRdb retains in-frame clones only, with some absent. The sample records 150,000 to 250,000 clones, approximately 80% being singletons. Sequenced sample: PBMCs or T cells enriched from blood (not recorded which). All receptors come from a man in his forties or fifties who had recovered from COVID-19. The CDR3 runs from the conserved cysteine through the conserved F or W. The order of the fields is V gene, clone size, D gene, J gene, CDR3 protein, CDR3 DNA. The D gene is left open where the match is weak. A clone size is listed for some rows: how often the clone was seen (once, few, many), or a class if it is expanded.

TRBV4-3,NA,TRBD1,TRBJ1-3,CASSEGTGSDGNTIYF,TGCGCCAGCAGCGAAGGGACAGGATCGGACGGAAACACCATATATTTT
TRBV21-1,NA,NA,TRBJ2-3,CAISGGLSTDTQYF,TGTGCCATTTCAGGGGGTTTAAGCACAGATACGCAGTATTTT
TRBV10-3,NA,NA,TRBJ1-6,CAIRGGGQSPLHF,TGTGCCATCAGGGGCGGCGGGCAATCACCCCTCCACTTT
TRBV7-6,NA,NA,TRBJ1-3,CASSLEDRYSGNTIYF,TGTGCCAGCAGCTTAGAAGACAGGTACTCTGGAAACACCATATATTTT
TRBV6-6,NA,TRBD2,TRBJ2-7,CASSYSGTSGYEQYF,TGTGCCAGCAGTTACTCCGGGACTAGCGGCTACGAGCAGTACTTC
TRBV7-9,NA,TRBD2,TRBJ2-1,CASSLAGVAGYNEQFF,TGTGCCAGCAGCTTAGCCGGAGTAGCGGGGTACAATGAGCAGTTCTTC
TRBV7-9,NA,NA,TRBJ1-2,CASSSSDRNYGYTF,TGTGCCAGCAGCTCCTCCGACAGGAACTATGGCTACACCTTC
TRBV6-5,NA,TRBD1,TRBJ1-2,CASSSTGEGYTF,TGTGCCAGCAGTTCCACAGGGGAGGGCTACACCTTC
TRBV20-1,NA,TRBD2,TRBJ2-1,CSASRSGGPYNEQFF,TGCAGTGCTAGTCGAAGCGGGGGCCCCTACAATGAGCAGTTCTTC
TRBV19,NA,TRBD1,TRBJ1-2,CASSASQGAIGYTF,TGTGCCAGTAGTGCCTCACAGGGGGCTATTGGCTACACCTTC
TRBV28,NA,NA,TRBJ2-7,CASSLGGYEQYF,TGTGCCAGCAGCCTAGGGGGCTACGAGCAGTACTTC
TRBV11-2,NA,NA,TRBJ2-2,CASSPRGAVNTGELFF,TGTGCCAGCAGCCCCAGGGGAGCGGTGAACACCGGGGAGCTGTTTTTT
TRBV19,NA,NA,TRBJ1-4,CASSETGSRNEKLFF,TGTGCCAGTAGCGAAACAGGGTCTAGGAATGAAAAACTGTTTTTT
TRBV7-9,NA,NA,TRBJ1-3,CASSLENVSGVSGNTIYF,TGTGCCAGCAGCTTAGAAAATGTGTCAGGGGTTTCTGGAAACACCATATATTTT
TRBV19,NA,NA,TRBJ2-5,CASSTGGKTEETQYF,TGTGCCAGTAGTACGGGCGGGAAAACCGAAGAGACCCAGTACTTC
TRBV7-3,NA,NA,TRBJ2-1,CASSPSGSYNEQFF,TGTGCCAGCAGCCCATCAGGCTCCTACAATGAGCAGTTCTTC
TRBV4-3,few,NA,TRBJ1-2,CASSRGGGNYGYTF,TGCGCCAGCAGCCGGGGAGGGGGTAACTATGGCTACACCTTC
TRBV19,NA,NA,TRBJ2-7,CASSPTGGYEQYF,TGTGCCAGTAGTCCAACCGGGGGATACGAGCAGTACTTC
TRBV28,NA,TRBD2,TRBJ2-1,CASSPPGGEQFF,TGTGCCAGCAGTCCCCCGGGGGGTGAGCAGTTCTTC
TRBV18,few,NA,TRBJ1-1,CASSPPLAGTEAFF,TGTGCCAGCTCACCACCTTTGGCCGGGACTGAAGCTTTCTTT
TRBV6-5,NA,TRBD1,TRBJ1-5,CASSPTGGSQPQHF,TGTGCCAGCAGCCCCACAGGGGGCTCTCAGCCCCAGCATTTT
TRBV27,many,TRBD2,TRBJ2-7,CASSVTSVHEQYF,TGTGCCAGCAGTGTCACTAGCGTCCACGAGCAGTACTTC
TRBV25-1,NA,TRBD2,TRBJ2-5,CASSEAGGRETQYF,TGTGCCAGCAGTGAAGCGGGGGGGCGAGAGACCCAGTACTTC
TRBV28,once,TRBD1,TRBJ2-1,CASSSPGQGYNEQFF,TGTGCCAGCAGTTCGCCGGGACAGGGATACAATGAGCAGTTCTTC
TRBV7-9,NA,NA,TRBJ1-1,CASSLGEVNTEAFF,TGTGCCAGCTCCCTCGGGGAGGTGAACACTGAAGCTTTCTTT
TRBV11-2,NA,TRBD2,TRBJ2-1,CASRYLAVGGEQFF,TGTGCCAGCAGATATCTAGCGGTCGGCGGTGAGCAGTTCTTC
TRBV6-5,NA,TRBD2,TRBJ2-7,CASRSTSGRTYEQYF,TGTGCCAGCAGGTCGACTAGCGGGAGGACCTACGAGCAGTACTTC
TRBV9,NA,TRBD1,TRBJ1-4,CASSATGDRELFF,TGTGCCAGCAGCGCGACAGGGGACAGAGAACTGTTTTTT
TRBV28,NA,NA,TRBJ2-4,CASSLGPRNSLAKNIQYF,TGTGCCAGCAGTTTAGGGCCCCGGAATAGTTTAGCCAAAAACATTCAGTACTTC
TRBV7-3,NA,NA,TRBJ2-7,CASSLTGSLAYEQYF,TGTGCCAGCAGCTTAACGGGCTCTTTAGCCTACGAGCAGTACTTC
TRBV9,NA,NA,TRBJ1-2,CASSVVSYGYTF,TGTGCCAGCAGCGTAGTCAGCTATGGCTACACCTTC
TRBV19,NA,TRBD1,TRBJ2-6,CASSKNRGRDSGANVLTF,TGTGCCAGTAGTAAAAACAGGGGGCGCGACTCTGGGGCCAACGTCCTGACTTTC
TRBV11-2,NA,NA,TRBJ1-5,CASSQGRGGNQPQHF,TGTGCCAGCAGCCAAGGACGGGGTGGCAATCAGCCCCAGCATTTT
TRBV7-2,NA,NA,TRBJ2-1,CASSLRYLAPHNEQFF,TGTGCCAGCAGCTTACGATATCTAGCGCCACACAATGAGCAGTTCTTC
TRBV28,once,NA,TRBJ1-1,CASTVDSMNTEAFF,TGTGCCAGCACCGTTGACTCTATGAACACTGAAGCTTTCTTT
TRBV6-5,few,TRBD1,TRBJ1-2,CASSYPRGTGMYGYTF,TGTGCCAGCAGTTACCCAAGAGGGACAGGGATGTACGGCTACACCTTC
TRBV5-4,NA,NA,TRBJ1-2,CASSLVASNYGYTF,TGTGCCAGCAGCTTGGTGGCCAGTAACTATGGCTACACCTTC
TRBV5-1,NA,NA,TRBJ2-1,CASSPGGYNEQFF,TGCGCCAGCAGCCCCGGGGGATACAATGAGCAGTTCTTC
TRBV9,NA,NA,TRBJ1-1,CASKASQTVRSEAFF,TGTGCCAGCAAAGCGTCCCAGACAGTGAGGTCTGAAGCTTTCTTT
TRBV9,once,NA,TRBJ2-2,CASSPGHTNTGELFF,TGTGCCAGCAGCCCGGGACATACGAACACCGGGGAGCTGTTTTTT
TRBV4-3,NA,NA,TRBJ1-2,CASSQDFQAGRWSSYTF,TGCGCCAGCAGCCAAGATTTTCAGGCAGGGAGGTGGTCGAGCTACACCTTC
TRBV2,NA,TRBD2,TRBJ2-1,CASKELAASNEQFF,TGTGCCAGCAAGGAACTAGCGGCCAGCAATGAGCAGTTCTTC
TRBV11-2,NA,NA,TRBJ1-1,CASSWGANLNTEAFF,TGTGCCAGCTCCTGGGGAGCCAATTTGAACACTGAAGCTTTCTTT